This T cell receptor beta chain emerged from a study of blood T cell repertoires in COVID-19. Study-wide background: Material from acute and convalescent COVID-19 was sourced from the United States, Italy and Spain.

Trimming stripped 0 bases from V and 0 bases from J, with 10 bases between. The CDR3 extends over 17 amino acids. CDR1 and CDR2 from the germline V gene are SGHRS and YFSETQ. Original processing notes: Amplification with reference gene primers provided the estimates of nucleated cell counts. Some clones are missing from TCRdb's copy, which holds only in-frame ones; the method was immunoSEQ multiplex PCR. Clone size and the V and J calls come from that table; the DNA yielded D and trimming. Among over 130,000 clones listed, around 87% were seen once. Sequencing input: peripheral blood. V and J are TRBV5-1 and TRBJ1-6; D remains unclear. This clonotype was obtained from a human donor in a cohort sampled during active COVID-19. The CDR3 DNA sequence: TGCGCCAGCAGCTTGGCCACAGAGAGCTCCTATAATTCACCCCTCCACTTT. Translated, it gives CASSLATESSYNSPLHF.